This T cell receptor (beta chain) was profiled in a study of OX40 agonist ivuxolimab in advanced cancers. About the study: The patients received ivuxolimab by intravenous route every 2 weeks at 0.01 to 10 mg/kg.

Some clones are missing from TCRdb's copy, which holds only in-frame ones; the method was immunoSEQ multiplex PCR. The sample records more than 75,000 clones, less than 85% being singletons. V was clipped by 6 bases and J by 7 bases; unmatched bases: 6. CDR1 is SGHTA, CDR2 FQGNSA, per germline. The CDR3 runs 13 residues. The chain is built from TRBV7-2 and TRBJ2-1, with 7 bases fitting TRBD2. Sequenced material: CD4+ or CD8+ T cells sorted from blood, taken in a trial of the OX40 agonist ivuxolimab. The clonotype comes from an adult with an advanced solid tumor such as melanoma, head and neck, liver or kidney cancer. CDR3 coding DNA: TGTGCCAGCAGGCCCCCTAGCGGAAATGAGCAGTTCTTC. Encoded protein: CASRPPSGNEQFF. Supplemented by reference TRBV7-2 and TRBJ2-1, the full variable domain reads GAGVSQSPSNKVTEKGKDVELRCDPISGHTALYWYRQSLGQGLEFLIYFQGNSAPDKSGLPSDRFSAERTGGSVSTLTIQRTQQEDSAVYLCASRPPSGNEQFFGPGTRLTVL.